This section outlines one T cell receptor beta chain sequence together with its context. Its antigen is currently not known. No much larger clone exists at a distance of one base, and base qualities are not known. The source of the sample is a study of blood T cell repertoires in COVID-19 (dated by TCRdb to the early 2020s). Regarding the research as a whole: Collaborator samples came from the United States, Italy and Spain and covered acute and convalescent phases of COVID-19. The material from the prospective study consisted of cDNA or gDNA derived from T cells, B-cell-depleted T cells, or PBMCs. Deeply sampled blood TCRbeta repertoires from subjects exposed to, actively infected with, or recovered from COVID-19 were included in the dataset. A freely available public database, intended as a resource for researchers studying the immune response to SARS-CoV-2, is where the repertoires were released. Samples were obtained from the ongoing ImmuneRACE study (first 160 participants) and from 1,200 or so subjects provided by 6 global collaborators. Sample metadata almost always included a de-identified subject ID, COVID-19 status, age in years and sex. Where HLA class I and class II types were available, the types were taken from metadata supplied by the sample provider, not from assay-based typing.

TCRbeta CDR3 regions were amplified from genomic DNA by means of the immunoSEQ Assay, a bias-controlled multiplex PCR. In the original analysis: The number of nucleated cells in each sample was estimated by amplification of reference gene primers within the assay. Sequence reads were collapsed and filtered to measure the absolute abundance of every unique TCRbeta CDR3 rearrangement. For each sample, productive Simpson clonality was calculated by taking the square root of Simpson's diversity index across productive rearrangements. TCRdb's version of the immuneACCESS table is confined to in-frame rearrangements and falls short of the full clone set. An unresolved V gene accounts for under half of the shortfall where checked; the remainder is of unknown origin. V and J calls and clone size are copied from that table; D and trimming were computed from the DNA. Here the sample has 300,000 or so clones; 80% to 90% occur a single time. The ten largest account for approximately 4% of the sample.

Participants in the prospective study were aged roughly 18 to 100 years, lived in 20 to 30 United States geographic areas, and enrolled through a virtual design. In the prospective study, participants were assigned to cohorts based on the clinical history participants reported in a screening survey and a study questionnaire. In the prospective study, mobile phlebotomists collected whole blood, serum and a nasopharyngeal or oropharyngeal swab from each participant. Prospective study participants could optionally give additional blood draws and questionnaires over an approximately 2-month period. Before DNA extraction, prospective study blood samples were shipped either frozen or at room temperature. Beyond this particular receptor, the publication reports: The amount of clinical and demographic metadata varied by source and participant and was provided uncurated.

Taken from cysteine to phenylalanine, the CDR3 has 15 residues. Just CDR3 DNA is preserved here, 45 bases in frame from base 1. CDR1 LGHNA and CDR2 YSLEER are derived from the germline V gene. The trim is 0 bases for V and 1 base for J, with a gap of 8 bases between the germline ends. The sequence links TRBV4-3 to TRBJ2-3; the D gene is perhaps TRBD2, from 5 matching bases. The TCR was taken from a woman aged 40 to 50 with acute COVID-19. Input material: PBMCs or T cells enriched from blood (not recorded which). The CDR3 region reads CASSQESSRTDTQYF. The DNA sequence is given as TGCGCCAGCAGCCAAGAATCTAGCCGCACAGATACGCAGTATTTT.